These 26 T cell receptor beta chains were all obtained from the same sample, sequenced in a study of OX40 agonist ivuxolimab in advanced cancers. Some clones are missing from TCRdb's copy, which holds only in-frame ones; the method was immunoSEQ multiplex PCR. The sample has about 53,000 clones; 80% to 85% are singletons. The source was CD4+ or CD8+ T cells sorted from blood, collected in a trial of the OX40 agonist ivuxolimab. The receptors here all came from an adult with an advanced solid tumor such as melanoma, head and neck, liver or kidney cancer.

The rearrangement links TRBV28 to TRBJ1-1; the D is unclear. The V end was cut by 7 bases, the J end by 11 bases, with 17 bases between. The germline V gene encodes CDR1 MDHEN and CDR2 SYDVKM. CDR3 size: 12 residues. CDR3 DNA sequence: TGTGCCAGCACCTCTCAGGTGGTGGATGCTTTCTTT. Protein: CASTSQVVDAFF.

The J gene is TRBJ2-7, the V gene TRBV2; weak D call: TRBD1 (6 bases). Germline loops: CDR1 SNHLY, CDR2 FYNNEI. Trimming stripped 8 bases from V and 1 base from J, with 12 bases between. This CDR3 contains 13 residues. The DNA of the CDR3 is TGTGCCAGCGACAGGACAGCTTCCTACGAGCAGTACTTC. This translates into CASDRTASYEQYF.

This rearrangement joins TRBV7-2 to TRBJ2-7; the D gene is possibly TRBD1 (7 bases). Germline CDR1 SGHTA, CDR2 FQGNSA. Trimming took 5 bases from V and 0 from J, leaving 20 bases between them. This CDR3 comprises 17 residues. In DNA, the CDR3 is TGTGCCAGCAGCCTAACCGCGGGACAGCCTAGCTCCTACGAGCAGTACTTC. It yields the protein CASSLTAGQPSSYEQYF.

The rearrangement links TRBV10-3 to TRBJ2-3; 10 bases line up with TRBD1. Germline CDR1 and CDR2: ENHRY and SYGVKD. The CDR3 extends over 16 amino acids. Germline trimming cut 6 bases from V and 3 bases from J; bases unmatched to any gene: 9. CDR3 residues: CAISPRQGARTDTQYF. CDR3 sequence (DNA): TGTGCCATCAGCCCCAGACAGGGGGCCAGGACAGATACGCAGTATTTT.

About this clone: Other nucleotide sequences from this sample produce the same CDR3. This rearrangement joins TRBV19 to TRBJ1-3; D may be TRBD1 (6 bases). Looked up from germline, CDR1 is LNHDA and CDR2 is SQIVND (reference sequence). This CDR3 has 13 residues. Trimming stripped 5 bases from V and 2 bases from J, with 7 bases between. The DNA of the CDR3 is TGTGCCAGTAGTCAGGGGACTGGAAACACCATATATTTT. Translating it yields CASSQGTGNTIYF.

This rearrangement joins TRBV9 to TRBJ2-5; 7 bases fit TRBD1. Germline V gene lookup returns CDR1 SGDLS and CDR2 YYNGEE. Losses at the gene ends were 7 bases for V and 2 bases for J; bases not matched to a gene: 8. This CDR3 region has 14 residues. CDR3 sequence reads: CASSKTGPQETQYF. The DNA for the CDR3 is TGTGCCAGCTCGAAGACAGGGCCACAAGAGACCCAGTACTTC. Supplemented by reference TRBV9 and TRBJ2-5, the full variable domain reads DSGVTQTPKHLITATGQRVTLRCSPRSGDLSVYWYQQSLDQGLQFLIQYYNGEERAKGNILERFSAQQFPDLHSELNLSSLELGDSALYFCASSKTGPQETQYFGPGTRLLVL.

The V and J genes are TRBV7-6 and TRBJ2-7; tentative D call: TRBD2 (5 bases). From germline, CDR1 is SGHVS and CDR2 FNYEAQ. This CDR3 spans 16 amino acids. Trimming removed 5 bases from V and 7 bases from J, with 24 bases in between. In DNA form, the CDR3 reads TGTGCCAGCAGCCCGGACTCCTATGGAGCGACGAGGGAGCAGTACTTC. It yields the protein CASSPDSYGATREQYF.

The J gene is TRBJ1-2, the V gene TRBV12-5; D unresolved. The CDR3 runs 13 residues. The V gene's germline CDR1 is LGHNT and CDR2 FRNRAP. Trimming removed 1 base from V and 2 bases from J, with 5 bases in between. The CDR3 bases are TGTGCTAGTGGTTTGGACAGAAACTATGGCTACACCTTC. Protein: CASGLDRNYGYTF.

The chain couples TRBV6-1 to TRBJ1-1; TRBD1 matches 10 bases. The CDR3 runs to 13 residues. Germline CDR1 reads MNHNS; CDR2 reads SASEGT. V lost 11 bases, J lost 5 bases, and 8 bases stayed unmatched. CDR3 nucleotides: TGTGCCTCTCGGGGGACAGGGGATACTGAAGCTTTCTTT. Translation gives CASRGTGDTEAFF.

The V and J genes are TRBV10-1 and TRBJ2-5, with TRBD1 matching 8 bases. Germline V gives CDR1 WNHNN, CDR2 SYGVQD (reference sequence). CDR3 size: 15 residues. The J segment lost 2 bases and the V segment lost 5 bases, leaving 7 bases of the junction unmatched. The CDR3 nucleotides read TGCGCCAGCAGTTCCCAGGGGGCTCAGCAAGAGACCCAGTACTTC. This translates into CASSSQGAQQETQYF.

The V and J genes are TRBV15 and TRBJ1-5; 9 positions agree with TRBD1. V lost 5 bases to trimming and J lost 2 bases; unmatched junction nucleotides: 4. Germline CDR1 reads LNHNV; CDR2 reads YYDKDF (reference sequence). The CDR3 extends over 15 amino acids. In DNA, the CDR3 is TGTGCCACCAGCCAGGGACAGGGAGGCAATCAGCCCCAGCATTTT. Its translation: CATSQGQGGNQPQHF. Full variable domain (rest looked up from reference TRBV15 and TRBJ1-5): DAMVIQNPRYQVTQFGKPVTLSCSQTLNHNVMYWYQQKSSQAPKLLFHYYDKDFNNEADTPDNFQSRRPNTSFCFLDIRSPGLGDTAMYLCATSQGQGGNQPQHFGDGTRLSIL.

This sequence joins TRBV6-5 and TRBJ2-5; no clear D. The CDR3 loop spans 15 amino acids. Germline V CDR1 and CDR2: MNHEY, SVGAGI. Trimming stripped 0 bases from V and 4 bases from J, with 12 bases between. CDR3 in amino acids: CASSYSNSVRETQYF. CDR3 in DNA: TGTGCCAGCAGTTACTCGAATTCCGTAAGAGAGACCCAGTACTTC.

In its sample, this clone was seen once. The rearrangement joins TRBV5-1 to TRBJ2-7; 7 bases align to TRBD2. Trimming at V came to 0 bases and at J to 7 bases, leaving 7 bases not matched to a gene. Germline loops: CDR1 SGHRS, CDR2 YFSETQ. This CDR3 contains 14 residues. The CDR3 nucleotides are TGCGCCAGCAGCTTGGGACTAGCTGTGGGGGAGCAGTACTTC. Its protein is CASSLGLAVGEQYF.

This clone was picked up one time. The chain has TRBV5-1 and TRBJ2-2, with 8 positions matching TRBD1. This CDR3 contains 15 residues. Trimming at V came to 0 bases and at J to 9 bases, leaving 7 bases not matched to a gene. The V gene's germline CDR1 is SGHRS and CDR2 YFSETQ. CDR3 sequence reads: CASSLGTGPGRELFF. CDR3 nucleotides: TGCGCCAGCAGCTTGGGGACAGGGCCCGGCCGGGAGCTGTTTTTT.

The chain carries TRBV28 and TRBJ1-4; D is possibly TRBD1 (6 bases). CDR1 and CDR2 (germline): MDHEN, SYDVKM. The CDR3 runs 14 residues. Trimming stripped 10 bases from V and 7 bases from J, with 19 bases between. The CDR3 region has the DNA TGTGCCACCCAGACCGGGACACTGGCTGAAAAACTGTTTTTT. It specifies CATQTGTLAEKLFF.

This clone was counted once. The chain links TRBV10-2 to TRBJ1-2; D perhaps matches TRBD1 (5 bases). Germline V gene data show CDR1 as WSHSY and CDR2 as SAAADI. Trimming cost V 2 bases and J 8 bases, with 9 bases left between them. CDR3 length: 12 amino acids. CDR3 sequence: CASSEGAQGYTF. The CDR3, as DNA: TGCGCCAGCAGTGAGGGGGCTCAGGGCTACACCTTC.

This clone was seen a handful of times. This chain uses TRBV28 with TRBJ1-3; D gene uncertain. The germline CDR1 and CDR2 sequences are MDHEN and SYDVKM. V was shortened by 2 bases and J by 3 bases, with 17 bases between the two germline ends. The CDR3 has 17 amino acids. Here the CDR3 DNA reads TGTGCCAGCAGTTTAGTAAGCCGCGGGGAAAGTGGAAACACCATATATTTT. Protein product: CASSLVSRGESGNTIYF.

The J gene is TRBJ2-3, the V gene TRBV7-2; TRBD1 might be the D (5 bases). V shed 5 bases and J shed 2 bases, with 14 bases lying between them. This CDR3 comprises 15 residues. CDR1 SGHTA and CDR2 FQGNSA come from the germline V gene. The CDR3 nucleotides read TGTGCCAGCAGCCCTACGGCAGGGTCCACAGATACGCAGTATTTT. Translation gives CASSPTAGSTDTQYF.

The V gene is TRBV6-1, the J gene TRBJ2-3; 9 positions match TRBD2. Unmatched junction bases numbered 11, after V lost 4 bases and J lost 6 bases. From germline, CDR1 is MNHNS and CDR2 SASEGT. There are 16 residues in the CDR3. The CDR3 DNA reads TGTGCCAGCAGTGTCTCTAGCGGGATCGTGACGGATACGCAGTATTTT. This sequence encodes CASSVSSGIVTDTQYF.

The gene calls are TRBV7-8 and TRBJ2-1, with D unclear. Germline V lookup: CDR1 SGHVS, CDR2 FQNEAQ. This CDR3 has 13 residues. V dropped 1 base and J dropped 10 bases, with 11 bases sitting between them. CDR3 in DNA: TGTGCCAGCAGCTTAGAAGACCGGCCGGAGCAGTTCTTC. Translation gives CASSLEDRPEQFF.

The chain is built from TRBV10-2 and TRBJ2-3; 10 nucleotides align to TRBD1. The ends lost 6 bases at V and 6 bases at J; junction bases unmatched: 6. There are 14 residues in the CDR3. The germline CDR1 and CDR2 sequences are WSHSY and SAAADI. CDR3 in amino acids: CASSDRGLGDTQYF. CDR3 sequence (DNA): TGCGCCAGCAGCGACAGGGGGCTGGGGGATACGCAGTATTTT.

CDR3 in DNA: TGTGCCAGCAGCCTACTCGGGCAGGGGAACACTGAAGCTTTCTTT. This translates into CASSLLGQGNTEAFF. V is TRBV5-6 and J is TRBJ1-1, with a weak D call TRBD1 (5 bases). Trimming removed 4 bases at V and 1 base at J, with 14 bases between. The CDR3 loop spans 15 amino acids. CDR1 is SGHDT, CDR2 YYEEEE, per germline.

The CDR3 nucleotides read TGTGCCAGCAGCGGGCGCGGGAGTGGCGAGCAGTACTTC. Translated: CASSGRGSGEQYF. The chain links TRBV6-5 to TRBJ2-7; 7 bases agree with TRBD2. The junction had 8 bases not matched to a gene; V was cut back by 6 bases and J by 6 bases. The CDR3 covers 13 residues. Looked up from germline, CDR1 is MNHEY and CDR2 is SVGAGI.

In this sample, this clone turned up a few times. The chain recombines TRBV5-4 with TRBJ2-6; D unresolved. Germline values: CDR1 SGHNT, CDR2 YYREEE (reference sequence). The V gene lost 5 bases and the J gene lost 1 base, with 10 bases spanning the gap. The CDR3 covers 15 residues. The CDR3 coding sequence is TGTGCCAGCAGACCTTGGGGATCTGGGGCCAACGTCCTGACTTTC. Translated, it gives CASRPWGSGANVLTF.

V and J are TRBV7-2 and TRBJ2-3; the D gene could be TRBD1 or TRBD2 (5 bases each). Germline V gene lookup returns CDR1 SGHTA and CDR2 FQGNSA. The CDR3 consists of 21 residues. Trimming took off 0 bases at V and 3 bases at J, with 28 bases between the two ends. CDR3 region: CASSLALLPRPGRTLTDTQYF. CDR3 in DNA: TGTGCCAGCAGCTTAGCGCTCCTTCCCCGCCCGGGGCGGACTCTGACAGATACGCAGTATTTT.

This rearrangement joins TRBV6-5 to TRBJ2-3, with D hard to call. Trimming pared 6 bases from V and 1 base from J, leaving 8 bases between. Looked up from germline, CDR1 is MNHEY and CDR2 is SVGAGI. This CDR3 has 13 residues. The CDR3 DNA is TGTGCCAGCAGAAAAGGCGGCACAGATACGCAGTATTTT. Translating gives CASRKGGTDTQYF.